The rows below give T cell receptor beta chains drawn from one sample of a study of blood T cell repertoires in COVID-19. Clones were read by immunoSEQ multiplex PCR, and TCRdb kept only the in-frame ones, dropping some. The table includes under 300,000 clones, about 88% detected once. The sample was PBMCs or T cells enriched from blood (not recorded which). The source of these receptors is a woman aged 45-60 years who had been exposed to COVID-19. CDR3s include the opening cysteine and the closing phenylalanine or tryptophan. Fields, in order: J gene, V gene, D gene, clone size, CDR3 protein, CDR3 DNA. A D gene is named only where the DNA matches it firmly. Size is omitted from some rows. Given values are once, few, many or a class for expanded clones.

TRBJ1-2 | TRBV25-1 | TRBD1 | NA | CANKDRGNNYGYTF | TGTGCCAACAAGGACAGGGGGAATAACTATGGCTACACCTTC
TRBJ2-2 | TRBV5-6 | NA | NA | CASSLFRSSYTGELFF | TGTGCCAGCAGCCTTTTTCGGTCTTCTTACACCGGGGAGCTGTTTTTT
TRBJ1-2 | TRBV7-2 | NA | NA | CASSLRGSNYGYTF | TGTGCCAGCAGCCTCCGGGGTTCTAACTATGGCTACACCTTC
TRBJ1-2 | TRBV21-1 | NA | NA | CASSKARGGGKGYTF | TGTGCCAGCAGCAAAGCCCGGGGGGGAGGAAAAGGCTACACCTTC
TRBJ1-2 | TRBV12-3/TRBV12-4 | NA | NA | CATWGGNGYTF | TGTGCCACATGGGGGGGTAATGGCTACACCTTC
TRBJ1-6 | TRBV5-1 | TRBD1 | NA | CASSLAQGQANSPLHF | TGCGCCAGCAGCTTGGCCCAAGGACAGGCCAATTCACCCCTCCACTTT
TRBJ2-7 | TRBV27 | TRBD1 | NA | CASSFLQGYEQYF | TGTGCCAGCAGTTTCCTACAGGGGTACGAGCAGTACTTC
TRBJ2-3 | TRBV2 | NA | once | CASSWGAGSADTQYF | TGTGCCAGCAGTTGGGGCGCGGGGAGCGCAGATACGCAGTATTTT
TRBJ1-2 | TRBV29-1 | TRBD1 | once | CSVGLDRADGYTF | TGCAGCGTTGGGCTGGACAGGGCTGACGGCTACACCTTC
TRBJ1-1 | TRBV29-1 | NA | once | CSGRGKLEAFF | TGCAGCGGGCGGGGGAAGCTTGAAGCTTTCTTT
TRBJ1-5 | TRBV7-2 | TRBD1 | NA | CASSLEGQRNQPQHF | TGTGCCAGCAGCTTAGAGGGACAGCGCAATCAGCCCCAGCATTTT
TRBJ1-5 | TRBV10-3 | NA | NA | CATAEEREFLHF | TGTGCCACAGCCGAGGAGAGGGAATTTCTGCATTTT
TRBJ2-3 | TRBV29-1 | NA | NA | CSVGPGTDTQYF | TGCAGCGTTGGACCAGGAACAGATACGCAGTATTTT
TRBJ2-7 | TRBV5-5 | NA | NA | CASSLGPDISGSRGEQYF | TGTGCCAGCAGCTTGGGTCCAGACATCTCCGGGAGCCGGGGCGAGCAGTACTTC
TRBJ2-1 | TRBV6-2/TRBV6-3 | TRBD2 | once | CASSRTSGEQFF | TGTGCCAGCAGTCGGACTAGCGGGGAGCAGTTCTTC
TRBJ1-2 | TRBV9 | NA | NA | CASSSDPGVANYGYTF | TGTGCCAGCAGCAGCGACCCAGGGGTTGCTAACTATGGCTACACCTTC